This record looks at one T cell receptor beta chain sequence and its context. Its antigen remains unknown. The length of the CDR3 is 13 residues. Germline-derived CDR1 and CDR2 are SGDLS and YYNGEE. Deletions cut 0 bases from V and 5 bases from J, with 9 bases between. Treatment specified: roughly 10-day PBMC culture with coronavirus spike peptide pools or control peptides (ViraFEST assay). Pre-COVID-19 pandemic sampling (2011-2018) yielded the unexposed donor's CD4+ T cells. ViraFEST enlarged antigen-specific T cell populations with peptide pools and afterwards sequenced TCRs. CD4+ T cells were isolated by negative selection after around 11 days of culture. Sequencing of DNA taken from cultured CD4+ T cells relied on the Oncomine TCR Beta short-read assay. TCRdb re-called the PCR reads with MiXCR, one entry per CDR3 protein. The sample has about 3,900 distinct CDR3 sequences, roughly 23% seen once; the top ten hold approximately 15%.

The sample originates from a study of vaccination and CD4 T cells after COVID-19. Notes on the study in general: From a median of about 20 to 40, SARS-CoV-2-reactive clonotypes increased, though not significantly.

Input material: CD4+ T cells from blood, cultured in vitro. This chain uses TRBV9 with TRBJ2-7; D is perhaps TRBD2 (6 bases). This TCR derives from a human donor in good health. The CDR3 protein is CASSVVEGHEQYF. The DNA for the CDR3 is TGTGCCAGCAGCGTAGTGGAGGGTCACGAGCAGTACTTC.